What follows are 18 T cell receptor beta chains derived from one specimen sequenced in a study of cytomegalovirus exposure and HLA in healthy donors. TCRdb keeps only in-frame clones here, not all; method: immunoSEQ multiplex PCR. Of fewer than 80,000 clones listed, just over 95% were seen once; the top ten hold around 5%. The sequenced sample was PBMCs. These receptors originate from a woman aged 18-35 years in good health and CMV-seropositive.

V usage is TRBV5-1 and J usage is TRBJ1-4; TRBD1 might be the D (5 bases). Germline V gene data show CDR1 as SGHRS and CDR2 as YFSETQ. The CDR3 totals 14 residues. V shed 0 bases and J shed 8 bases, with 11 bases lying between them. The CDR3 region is CASSLEGASEKLFF. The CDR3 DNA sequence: TGCGCCAGCAGCTTGGAAGGGGCAAGCGAAAAACTGTTTTTT.

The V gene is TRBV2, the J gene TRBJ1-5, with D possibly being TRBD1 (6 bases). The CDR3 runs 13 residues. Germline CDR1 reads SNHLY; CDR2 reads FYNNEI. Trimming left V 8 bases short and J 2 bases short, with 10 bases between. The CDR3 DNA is TGTGCCAGCCGGGACATGGGCAATCAGCCCCAGCATTTT. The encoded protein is CASRDMGNQPQHF.

DNA for the CDR3: TGTGCCAGCAGTGGAAGGGGACTAGCGGGAGCAACAGATACGCAGTATTTT. This sequence encodes CASSGRGLAGATDTQYF. The chain has TRBV6-1 and TRBJ2-3; 14 nucleotides agree with TRBD2. CDR1 MNHNS and CDR2 SASEGT come from the germline V gene. CDR3 length: 17 residues. The V segment lost 4 bases and the J segment 3 bases; nucleotides outside the gene matches: 6.

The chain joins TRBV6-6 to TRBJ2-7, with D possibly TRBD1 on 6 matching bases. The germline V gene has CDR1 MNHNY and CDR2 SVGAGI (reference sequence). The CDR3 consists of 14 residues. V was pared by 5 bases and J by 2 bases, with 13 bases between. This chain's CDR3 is CASSASQGPYEQYF. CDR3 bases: TGTGCCAGCAGTGCCTCACAGGGACCCTACGAGCAGTACTTC.

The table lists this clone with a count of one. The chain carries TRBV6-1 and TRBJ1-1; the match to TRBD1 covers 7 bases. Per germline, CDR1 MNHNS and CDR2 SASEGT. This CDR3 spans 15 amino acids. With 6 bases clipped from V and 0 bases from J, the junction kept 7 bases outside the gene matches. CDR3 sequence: CASSRDRPMNTEAFF. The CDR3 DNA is TGTGCCAGCAGCCGGGACAGACCCATGAACACTGAAGCTTTCTTT.

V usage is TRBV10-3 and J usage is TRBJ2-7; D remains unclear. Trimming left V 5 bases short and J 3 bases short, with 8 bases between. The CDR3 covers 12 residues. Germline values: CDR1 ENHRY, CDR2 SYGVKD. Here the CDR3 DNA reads TGTGCCATCAGTACTCTTAACTACGAGCAGTACTTC. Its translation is CAISTLNYEQYF.

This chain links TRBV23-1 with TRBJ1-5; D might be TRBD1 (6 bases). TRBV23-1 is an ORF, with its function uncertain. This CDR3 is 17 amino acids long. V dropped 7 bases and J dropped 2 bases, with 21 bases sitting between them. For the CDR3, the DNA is TGCGCCAGCACACACCTTCTACAGGGATGGGGCAATCAGCCCCAGCATTTT. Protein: CASTHLLQGWGNQPQHF.

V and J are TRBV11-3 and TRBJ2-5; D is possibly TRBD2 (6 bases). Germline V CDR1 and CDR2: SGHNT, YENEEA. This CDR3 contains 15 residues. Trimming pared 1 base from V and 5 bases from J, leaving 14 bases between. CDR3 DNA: TGTGCCAGCAGCTTAGTGGGGAGGTTGGCGGAGACCCAGTACTTC. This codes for CASSLVGRLAETQYF. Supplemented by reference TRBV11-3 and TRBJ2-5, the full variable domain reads EAGVVQSPRYKIIEKKQPVAFWCNPISGHNTLYWYLQNLGQGPELLIRYENEEAVDDSQLPKDRFSAERLKGVDSTLKIQPAELGDSAVYLCASSLVGRLAETQYFGPGTRLLVL.

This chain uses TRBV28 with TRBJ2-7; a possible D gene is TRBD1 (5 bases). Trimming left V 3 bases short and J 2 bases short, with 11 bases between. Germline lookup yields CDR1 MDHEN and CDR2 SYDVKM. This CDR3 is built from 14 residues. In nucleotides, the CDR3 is TGTGCCAGCAGTTTTGGGCAGGGCCCCTACGAGCAGTACTTC. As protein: CASSFGQGPYEQYF. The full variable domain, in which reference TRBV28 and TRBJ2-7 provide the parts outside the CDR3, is DVKVTQSSRYLVKRTGEKVFLECVQDMDHENMFWYRQDPGLGLRLIYFSYDVKMKEKGDIPEGYSVSREKKERFSLILESASTNQTSMYLCASSFGQGPYEQYFGPGTRLTVT.

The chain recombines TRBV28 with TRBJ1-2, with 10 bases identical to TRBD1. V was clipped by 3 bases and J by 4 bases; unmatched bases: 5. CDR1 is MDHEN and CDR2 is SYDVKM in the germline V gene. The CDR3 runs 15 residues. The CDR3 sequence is CASSFTRTGGYGYTF. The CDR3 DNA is TGTGCCAGCAGTTTCACCAGGACAGGGGGCTATGGCTACACCTTC.

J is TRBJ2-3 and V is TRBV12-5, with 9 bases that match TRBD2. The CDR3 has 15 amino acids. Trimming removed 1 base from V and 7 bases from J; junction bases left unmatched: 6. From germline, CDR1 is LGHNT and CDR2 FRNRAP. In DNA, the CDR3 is TGTGCTAGTGGTTTGGGAGCGGGAGGAAGGAATACGCAGTATTTT. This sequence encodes CASGLGAGGRNTQYF.

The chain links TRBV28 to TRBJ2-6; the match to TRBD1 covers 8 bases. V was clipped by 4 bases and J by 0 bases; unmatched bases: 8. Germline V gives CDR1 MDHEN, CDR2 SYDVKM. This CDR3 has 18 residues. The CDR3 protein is CASSSDPGGPSGANVLTF. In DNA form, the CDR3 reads TGTGCCAGCAGTTCCGATCCAGGGGGCCCCTCTGGGGCCAACGTCCTGACTTTC.

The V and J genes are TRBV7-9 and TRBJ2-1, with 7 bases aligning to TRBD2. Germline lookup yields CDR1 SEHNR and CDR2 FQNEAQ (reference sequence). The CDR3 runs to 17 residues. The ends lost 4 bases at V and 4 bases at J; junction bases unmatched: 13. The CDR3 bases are TGTGCCAGCAGCTCCCCCGAGCGGGGACGTAGGTACAATGAGCAGTTCTTC. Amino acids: CASSSPERGRRYNEQFF.

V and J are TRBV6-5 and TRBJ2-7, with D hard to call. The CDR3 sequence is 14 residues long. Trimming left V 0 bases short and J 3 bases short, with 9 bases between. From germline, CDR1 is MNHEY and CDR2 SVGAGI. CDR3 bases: TGTGCCAGCAGTTACTCGGCTAGAAACTACGAGCAGTACTTC. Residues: CASSYSARNYEQYF.

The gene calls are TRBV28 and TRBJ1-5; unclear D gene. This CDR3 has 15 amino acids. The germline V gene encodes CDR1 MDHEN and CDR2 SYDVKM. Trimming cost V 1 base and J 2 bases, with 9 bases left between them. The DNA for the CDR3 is TGTGCCAGCAGTTTATCGGGTAAGGGCAATCAGCCCCAGCATTTT. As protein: CASSLSGKGNQPQHF. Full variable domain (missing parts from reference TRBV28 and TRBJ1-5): DVKVTQSSRYLVKRTGEKVFLECVQDMDHENMFWYRQDPGLGLRLIYFSYDVKMKEKGDIPEGYSVSREKKERFSLILESASTNQTSMYLCASSLSGKGNQPQHFGDGTRLSIL.

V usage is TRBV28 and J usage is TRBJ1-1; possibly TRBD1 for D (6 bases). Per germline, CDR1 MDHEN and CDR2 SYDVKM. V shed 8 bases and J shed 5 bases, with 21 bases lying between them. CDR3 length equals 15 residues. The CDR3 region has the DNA TGTGCCAGCCAAACTTTATGGGGTAGGGGGACTGAAGCTTTCTTT. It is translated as CASQTLWGRGTEAFF.

The CDR3 loop reads CASSFVAGGSYEQYF. The CDR3 DNA reads TGTGCCAGCAGCTTTGTCGCAGGGGGTTCCTACGAGCAGTACTTC. This chain joins TRBV11-2 and TRBJ2-7; TRBD1 matches at 7 bases. This CDR3 has 15 residues. Germline lookup yields CDR1 SGHAT and CDR2 FQNNGV. The ends lost 3 bases at V and 1 base at J; junction bases unmatched: 6.

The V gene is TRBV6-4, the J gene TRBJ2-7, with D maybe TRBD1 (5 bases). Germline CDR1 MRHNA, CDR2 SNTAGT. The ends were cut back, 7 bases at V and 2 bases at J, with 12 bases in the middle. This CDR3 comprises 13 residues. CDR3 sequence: CASKSARAYEQYF. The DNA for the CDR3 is TGTGCCAGCAAATCGGCCAGGGCCTACGAGCAGTACTTC.